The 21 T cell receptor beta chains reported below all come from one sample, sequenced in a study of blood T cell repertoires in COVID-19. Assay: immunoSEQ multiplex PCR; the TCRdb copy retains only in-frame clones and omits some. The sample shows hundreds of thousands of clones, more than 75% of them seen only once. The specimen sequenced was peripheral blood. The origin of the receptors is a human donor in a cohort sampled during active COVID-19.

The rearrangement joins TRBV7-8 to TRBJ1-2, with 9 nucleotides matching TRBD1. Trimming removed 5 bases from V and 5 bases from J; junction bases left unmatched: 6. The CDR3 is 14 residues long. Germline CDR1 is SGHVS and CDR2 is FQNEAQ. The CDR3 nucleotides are TGTGCCAGCAGCCGGGGACAGGGCGATTATGGCTACACCTTC. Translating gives CASSRGQGDYGYTF.

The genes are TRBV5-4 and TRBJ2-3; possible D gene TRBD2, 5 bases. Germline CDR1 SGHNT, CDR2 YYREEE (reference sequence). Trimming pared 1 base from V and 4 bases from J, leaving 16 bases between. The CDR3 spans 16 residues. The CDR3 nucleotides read TGTGCCAGCAGCTTGCCGGACTCCCCCAGTGCAGATACGCAGTATTTT. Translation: CASSLPDSPSADTQYF.

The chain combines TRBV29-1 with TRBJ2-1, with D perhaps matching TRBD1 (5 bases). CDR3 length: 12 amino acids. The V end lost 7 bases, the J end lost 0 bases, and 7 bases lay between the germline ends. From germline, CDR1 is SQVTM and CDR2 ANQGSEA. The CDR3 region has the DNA TGCAGCGCTGGACACTCCTACAATGAGCAGTTCTTC. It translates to CSAGHSYNEQFF.

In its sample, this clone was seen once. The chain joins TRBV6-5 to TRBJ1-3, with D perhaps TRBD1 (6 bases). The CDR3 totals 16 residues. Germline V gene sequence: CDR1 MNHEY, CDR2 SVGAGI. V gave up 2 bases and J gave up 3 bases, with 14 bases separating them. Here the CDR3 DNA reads TGTGCCAGCAGTTACCCGCCAGGGGTCGGTGGAAACACCATATATTTT. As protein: CASSYPPGVGGNTIYF.

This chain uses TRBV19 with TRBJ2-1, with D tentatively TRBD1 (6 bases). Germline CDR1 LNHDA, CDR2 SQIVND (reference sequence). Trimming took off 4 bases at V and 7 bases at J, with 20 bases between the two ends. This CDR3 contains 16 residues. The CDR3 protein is CASSTRQKGVQNEQFF. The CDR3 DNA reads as TGTGCCAGTAGTACACGACAGAAGGGGGTTCAGAATGAGCAGTTCTTC.

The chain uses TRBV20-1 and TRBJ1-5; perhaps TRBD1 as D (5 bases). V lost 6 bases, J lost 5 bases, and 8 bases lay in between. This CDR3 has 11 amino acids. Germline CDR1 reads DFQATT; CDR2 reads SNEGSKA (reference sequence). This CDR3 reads CSAGEDQPQHF. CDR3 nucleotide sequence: TGCAGTGCAGGGGAGGATCAGCCCCAGCATTTT.

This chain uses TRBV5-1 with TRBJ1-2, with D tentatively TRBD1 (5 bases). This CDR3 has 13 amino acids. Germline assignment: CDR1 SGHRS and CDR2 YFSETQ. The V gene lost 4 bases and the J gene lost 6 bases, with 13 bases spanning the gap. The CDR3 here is CASSPGRSNGYTF. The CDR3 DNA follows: TGCGCCAGCAGCCCAGGGAGGAGTAATGGCTACACCTTC. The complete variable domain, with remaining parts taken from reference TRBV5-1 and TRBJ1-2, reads KAGVTQTPRYLIKTRGQQVTLSCSPISGHRSVSWYQQTPGQGLQFLFEYFSETQRNKGNFPGRFSGRQFSNSRSEMNVSTLELGDSALYLCASSPGRSNGYTFGSGTRLTVV.

The CDR3 protein is CAISGKRGIEQFF. Here the CDR3 DNA reads TGTGCCATCAGTGGGAAGCGGGGGATTGAGCAGTTCTTC. This sequence joins TRBV10-3 and TRBJ2-1, with 8 bases that match TRBD2. This CDR3 spans 13 amino acids. The trim removed 4 bases at V and 9 bases at J, leaving 5 bases unmatched. Germline V gives CDR1 ENHRY, CDR2 SYGVKD.

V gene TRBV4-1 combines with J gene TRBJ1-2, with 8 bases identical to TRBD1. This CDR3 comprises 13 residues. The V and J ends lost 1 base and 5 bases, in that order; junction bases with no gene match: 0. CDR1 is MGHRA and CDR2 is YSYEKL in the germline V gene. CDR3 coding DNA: TGCGCCAGCAGCCAAGGGACAGGGTATGGCTACACCTTC. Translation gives CASSQGTGYGYTF.

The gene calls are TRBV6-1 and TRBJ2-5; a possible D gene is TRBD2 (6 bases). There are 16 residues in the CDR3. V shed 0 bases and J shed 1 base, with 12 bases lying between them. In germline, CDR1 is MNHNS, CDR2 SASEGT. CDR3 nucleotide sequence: TGTGCCAGCAGTGAAGCGCTGGGAGGTTCCCAAGAGACCCAGTACTTC. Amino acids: CASSEALGGSQETQYF.

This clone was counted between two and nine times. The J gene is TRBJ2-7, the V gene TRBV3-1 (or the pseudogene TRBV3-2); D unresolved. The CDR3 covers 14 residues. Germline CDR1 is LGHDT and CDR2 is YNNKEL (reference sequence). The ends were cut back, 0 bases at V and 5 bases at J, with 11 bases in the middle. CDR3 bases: TGTGCCAGCAGCCAAGATCATGAGTCCGACGAGCAGTACTTC. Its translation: CASSQDHESDEQYF.

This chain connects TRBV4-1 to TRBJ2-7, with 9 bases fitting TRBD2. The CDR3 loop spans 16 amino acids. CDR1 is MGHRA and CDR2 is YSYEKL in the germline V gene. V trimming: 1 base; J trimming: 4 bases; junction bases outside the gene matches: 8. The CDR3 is CASSQGFAGGFYEQYF. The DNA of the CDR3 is TGCGCCAGCAGCCAAGGATTCGCGGGGGGGTTTTACGAGCAGTACTTC.

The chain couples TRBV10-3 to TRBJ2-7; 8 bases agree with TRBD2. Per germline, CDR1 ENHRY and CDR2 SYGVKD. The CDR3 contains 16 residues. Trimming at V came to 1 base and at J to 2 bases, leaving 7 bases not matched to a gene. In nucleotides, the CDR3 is TGTGCCATCAGTGAGTTGGAAAGCGGGAGAGCCTACGAGCAGTACTTC. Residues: CAISELESGRAYEQYF.

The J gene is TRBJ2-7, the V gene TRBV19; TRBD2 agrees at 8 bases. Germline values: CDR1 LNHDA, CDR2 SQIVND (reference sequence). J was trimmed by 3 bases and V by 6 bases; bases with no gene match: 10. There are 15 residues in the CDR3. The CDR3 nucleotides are TGTGCCAGTAGCAAGACGGGAGGGGGTAACTACGAGCAGTACTTC. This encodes CASSKTGGGNYEQYF.

The CDR3 here is CSVAPGSNEKLFF. The CDR3 coding sequence is TGCAGCGTTGCTCCGGGGAGTAATGAAAAACTGTTTTTT. V is TRBV29-1 and J is TRBJ1-4, with D unresolved. The CDR3 consists of 13 residues. The V end was cut by 4 bases, the J end by 4 bases, with 10 bases between. The germline CDR1 and CDR2 sequences are SQVTM and ANQGSEA.

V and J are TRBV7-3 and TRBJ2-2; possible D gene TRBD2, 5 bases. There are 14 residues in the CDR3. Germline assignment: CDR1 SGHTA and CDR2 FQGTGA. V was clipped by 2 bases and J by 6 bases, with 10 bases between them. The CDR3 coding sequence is TGTGCCAGCAGCTTATTGAGGGAAGCCGGGGAGCTGTTTTTT. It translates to CASSLLREAGELFF. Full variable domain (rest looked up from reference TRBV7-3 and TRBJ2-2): GAGVSQTPSNKVTEKGKYVELRCDPISGHTALYWYRQSLGQGPEFLIYFQGTGAADDSGLPNDRFFAVRPEGSVSTLKIQRTERGDSAVYLCASSLLREAGELFFGEGSRLTVL.

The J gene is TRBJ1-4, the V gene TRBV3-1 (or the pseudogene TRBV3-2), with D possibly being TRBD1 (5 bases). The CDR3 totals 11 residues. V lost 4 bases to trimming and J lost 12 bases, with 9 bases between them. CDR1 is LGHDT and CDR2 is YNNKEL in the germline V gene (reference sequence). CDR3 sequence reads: CASSLEGELFF. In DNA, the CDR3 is TGTGCCAGCAGCCTCGAAGGGGAACTGTTTTTT.

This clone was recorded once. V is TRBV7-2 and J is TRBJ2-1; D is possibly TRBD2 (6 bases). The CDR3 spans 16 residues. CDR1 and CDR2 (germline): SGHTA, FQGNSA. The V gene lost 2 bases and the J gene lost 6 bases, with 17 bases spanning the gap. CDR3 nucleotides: TGTGCCAGCAGCTTACTATCGGCGGGGACTTTCAATGAGCAGTTCTTC. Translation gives CASSLLSAGTFNEQFF.

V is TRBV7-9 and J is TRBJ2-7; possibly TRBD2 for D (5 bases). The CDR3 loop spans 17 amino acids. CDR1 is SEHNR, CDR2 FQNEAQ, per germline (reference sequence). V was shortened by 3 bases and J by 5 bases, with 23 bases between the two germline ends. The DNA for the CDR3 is TGTGCCAGCAGCTTCAGTAAGGGTCCAGAGGGATTCAACGAGCAGTACTTC. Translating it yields CASSFSKGPEGFNEQYF.

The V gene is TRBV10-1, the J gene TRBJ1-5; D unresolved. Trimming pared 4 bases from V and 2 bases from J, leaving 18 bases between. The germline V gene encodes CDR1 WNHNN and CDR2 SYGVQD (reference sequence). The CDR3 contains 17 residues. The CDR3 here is CASSGPVAGRGNQPQHF. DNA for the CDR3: TGCGCCAGCAGTGGCCCCGTAGCGGGGAGAGGCAATCAGCCCCAGCATTTT.

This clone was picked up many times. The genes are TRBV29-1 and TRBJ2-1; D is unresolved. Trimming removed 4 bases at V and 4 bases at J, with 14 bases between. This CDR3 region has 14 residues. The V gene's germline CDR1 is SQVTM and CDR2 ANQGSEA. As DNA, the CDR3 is TGCAGCGTTGCCTCCCGGCGGCGGTACAATGAGCAGTTCTTC. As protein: CSVASRRRYNEQFF.